The sequence of this TCR beta chain was determined in a study of T cells in tumors after PD-1 blockade. This CDR3 comprises 15 residues. Generated by immunoSEQ multiplex PCR, the TCRdb table keeps only in-frame clones and is missing some. Of about 63,000 clones listed, roughly 70% are singletons. Here the sequenced sample was PBMCs, taken after anti-PD-1 treatment. This clonotype originated in a human donor with basal cell carcinoma. J is TRBJ2-7 and V is TRBV21-1; the table's D gene call, TRBD2, was not cross checked with the DNA. TRBV21-1 is a pseudogene. The CDR3 sequence is CASSKGRTYPYEQYF. CDR3 sequence (DNA): TGTGCCAGCAGCAAGGGGAGGACATATCCGTACGAGCAGTACTTC.